This TCR beta chain was observed in a study of blood T cell repertoires in COVID-19. Original processing notes: Nucleated cell counts were estimated from reference gene primer amplification. The table came from immunoSEQ multiplex PCR; TCRdb's copy has only in-frame clones and leaves some out. V and J calls and clone size are those listed in that table; D and trimming were worked out from the DNA. This sample has 310,000 or so clones, with around 86% found just once. Participant reports of clinical history set cohort assignment. Sequencing was carried out using PBMCs or T cells enriched from blood (not recorded which). This receptor was obtained from a woman under 30 who had recovered from COVID-19.

CDR3 protein: CASSPRGTNYGYTF. The CDR3 DNA sequence: TGTGCCAGCTCACCAAGGGGAACTAACTATGGCTACACCTTC. The chain combines TRBV18 with TRBJ1-2, with D maybe TRBD1 (5 bases). The CDR3 totals 14 residues. The V and J ends lost 2 bases and 0 bases respectively, with 7 bases between them. Germline V gives CDR1 KGHSH, CDR2 LQKENI. The variable domain in full, with the rest retrieved from reference TRBV18 and TRBJ1-2, is NAGVMQNPRHLVRRRGQEARLRCSPMKGHSHVYWYRQLPEEGLKFMVYLQKENIIDESGMPKERFSAEFPKEGPSILRIQQVVRGDSAAYFCASSPRGTNYGYTFGSGTRLTVV.